This record looks at one T cell receptor (beta chain) sequence and its context. These data are taken from a study of blood T cell repertoires in COVID-19. This table comes from immunoSEQ multiplex PCR, and its TCRdb copy is limited to in-frame clones, with some not included. The table includes some 700,000 clones, 70% to 90% detected once. Sequencing input: peripheral blood. This receptor was taken from a woman between 18 and 30 years old with acute or convalescent COVID-19.

The CDR3 loop reads CASSGEKLFF. The CDR3 coding sequence is TGTGCCAGCAGCGGGGAAAAACTGTTTTTT. The gene calls are TRBV25-1 and TRBJ1-4; D remains ambiguous. CDR1 is MGHDK, CDR2 SYGVNS, per germline. The CDR3 has 10 amino acids. The V and J ends lost 6 bases and 8 bases respectively, with 4 bases between them.